The 5 T cell receptor beta chains in this list originate from one sample, sequenced in a study. TCRdb re-derived calls from the 5' RACE reads in MiXCR, one entry per CDR3 protein. The sample carries under 35,000 distinct CDR3 sequences, around a quarter recorded once. Input material: memory CD4+ T cells sorted from blood. Subset indicated: memory CD4+ T cells, CD4+CD45RO+CD25-. Receptors were obtained from a female donor with breast cancer.

This clonotype was observed at least ten times. The V and J genes are TRBV7-8 and TRBJ1-1; 9 bases map to TRBD1. The CDR3 loop spans 16 amino acids. With V trimmed by 3 bases and J by 0 bases, 5 bases remained unmatched. Germline lookup yields CDR1 SGHVS and CDR2 FQNEAQ. The CDR3 bases are TGTGCCAGCAGCTTCGGGACAGGGCGCATGAACACTGAAGCTTTCTTT. Protein product: CASSFGTGRMNTEAFF.

The chain recombines TRBV9 with TRBJ1-6; possible D gene TRBD1, 6 bases. V was shortened by 3 bases and J by 6 bases, with 25 bases between the two germline ends. Germline CDR1 and CDR2: SGDLS and YYNGEE. CDR3 length equals 19 residues. DNA for the CDR3: TGTGCCAGCAGCGAGAAGGGGGGTTTCCAGGCCGGCCCTAATTCACCCCTCCACTTT. Translating gives CASSEKGGFQAGPNSPLHF. The full variable domain, rest sourced from reference TRBV9 and TRBJ1-6, is DSGVTQTPKHLITATGQRVTLRCSPRSGDLSVYWYQQSLDQGLQFLIQYYNGEERAKGNILERFSAQQFPDLHSELNLSSLELGDSALYFCASSEKGGFQAGPNSPLHFGNGTRLTVT.

Details on this clonotype: A much larger clone sits a single nucleotide away, making a read error possible. The chain has TRBV5-4 and TRBJ2-1; D remains unclear. This CDR3 contains 15 residues. Germline assignment: CDR1 SGHNT and CDR2 YYREEE (reference sequence). CDR3 DNA: TGTGCCAGCAGCCTGGGCTGGGGTCGCTACAATGAGCAGTCCTTC. Protein sequence: CASSLGWGRYNEQSF.

This clonotype was recorded a few times. This sequence joins TRBV5-5 and TRBJ1-5, with TRBD1 matching over 11 bases. CDR1 is SGHKS, CDR2 YYEKEE, per germline (reference sequence). Trimming at V came to 4 bases and at J to 2 bases, leaving 8 bases not matched to a gene. There are 17 residues in the CDR3. The CDR3 sequence is CASSPGQGANGNQPQHF. DNA of the CDR3: TGTGCCAGCAGCCCAGGACAGGGGGCTAATGGCAATCAGCCCCAGCATTTT.

The chain links TRBV5-1 to TRBJ1-1; D unclear. Trimming took off 2 bases at V and 0 bases at J, with 8 bases between the two ends. In germline, CDR1 is SGHRS, CDR2 YFSETQ. The CDR3 is made up of 14 amino acids. The CDR3 reads CASSLDTLNTEAFF. The CDR3 DNA reads TGCGCCAGCAGCTTAGACACACTGAACACTGAAGCTTTCTTT.